The 14 T cell receptor beta chains given below trace back to one sample, sequenced in a study of beta chain features in type 1 diabetes. Reverse transcribing all isolated RNA meant expressed TCRB transcripts were sequenced. Clones were sequenced by immunoSEQ multiplex PCR, and TCRdb holds only the in-frame ones, with some missing. The sample includes hundreds of thousands of clones, roughly a sixth of them seen just once. Sequenced material: naive CD4+ T cells from blood. The receptors come from a man younger than 35 in good health.

The chain recombines TRBV7-2 with TRBJ2-3, with D maybe TRBD2 (6 bases). The germline V gene has CDR1 SGHTA and CDR2 FQGNSA. V was shortened by 6 bases and J by 0 bases, with 10 bases between the two germline ends. This CDR3 has 14 residues. As DNA, the CDR3 is TGTGCCAGCAGGCTGGGGGGAAGCACAGATACGCAGTATTTT. Encoded protein: CASRLGGSTDTQYF.

J is TRBJ2-1 and V is TRBV5-1; a possible D gene is TRBD1 (5 bases). CDR1 and CDR2 from the germline V gene are SGHRS and YFSETQ. The CDR3 length is 14 residues. Trimming stripped 0 bases from V and 4 bases from J, with 8 bases between. The CDR3, as DNA: TGCGCCAGCAGCTTGGTACCAGGGTACAATGAGCAGTTCTTC. Its translation is CASSLVPGYNEQFF.

This clone was seen a few times. The CDR3 nucleotides read TGTGCCAGCAGCTTAGCGCCGGGAGGGTCCTACAATGAGCAGTTCTTC. As protein: CASSLAPGGSYNEQFF. This chain joins TRBV7-2 and TRBJ2-1, with TRBD2 matching 8 bases. The CDR3 totals 16 residues. J gave up 1 base and V 0 bases, and 2 bases lay outside the gene matches. CDR1 and CDR2 from the germline V gene are SGHTA and FQGNSA.

The chain joins TRBV28 to TRBJ2-5, with D perhaps being TRBD1 or TRBD2 (5 bases each). The CDR3 runs 13 residues. Germline-derived CDR1 and CDR2 are MDHEN and SYDVKM. V was trimmed by 8 bases and J by 1 base, leaving 11 bases between them. The DNA of the CDR3 is TGTGCCAGCGCCTTCGGGGCCCAAGAGACCCAGTACTTC. It is translated as CASAFGAQETQYF.

A few counts support this clone. V is TRBV19 and J is TRBJ1-1; perhaps TRBD1 as D (5 bases). CDR1 and CDR2 (germline): LNHDA, SQIVND (reference sequence). The CDR3 length is 15 residues. V was cut by 3 bases and J by 5 bases, with 16 bases left in between. CDR3 nucleotide sequence: TGTGCCAGTAGTATCCGGACACCTGGCGGGACTGAAGCTTTCTTT. It yields the protein CASSIRTPGGTEAFF.

Remarks on this clone: Within the sample, other DNA sequences also encode this same CDR3. V usage is TRBV7-2 and J usage is TRBJ2-2; perhaps TRBD2 as D (6 bases). The CDR3 has 14 amino acids. Germline-derived CDR1 and CDR2 are SGHTA and FQGNSA. V lost 1 base and J lost 5, with 8 bases in between. The DNA for the CDR3 is TGTGCCAGCAGCTTAGTTCGGGGGACCGGGGAGCTGTTTTTT. It codes for CASSLVRGTGELFF.

The gene calls are TRBV13 and TRBJ1-1; perhaps TRBD1 as D (6 bases). Trimming took off 2 bases at V and 1 base at J, with 17 bases between the two ends. Germline CDR1 and CDR2: PRHDT and FYEKMQ (reference sequence). The CDR3 totals 17 residues. The DNA for the CDR3 is TGTGCCAGCAGCTTACGAGTGTGGGGGGCCGAGAACACTGAAGCTTTCTTT. Translation gives CASSLRVWGAENTEAFF.

This chain links TRBV10-3 with TRBJ2-7, with TRBD1 identical over 8 bases. CDR3 length equals 13 residues. Trimming took 7 bases from V and 4 from J; bases not matched to a gene: 6. In germline, CDR1 is ENHRY, CDR2 SYGVKD. DNA of the CDR3: TGTGCCATCAACAGGGGGGTAGGATACGAGCAGTACTTC. It encodes CAINRGVGYEQYF.

The J gene is TRBJ2-5, the V gene TRBV2; 7 nucleotides agree with TRBD1. In germline, CDR1 is SNHLY, CDR2 FYNNEI. J was trimmed by 4 bases and V by 4 bases; bases with no gene match: 6. The CDR3 has 14 amino acids. The CDR3 coding sequence is TGTGCCAGCAGTGCGACAGGGACGACAGAGACCCAGTACTTC. It specifies CASSATGTTETQYF.

This clone turned up a few times. The CDR3 sequence: CASSPQAMNTGELFF. CDR3 sequence (DNA): TGTGCCAGCTCACCCCAGGCGATGAACACCGGGGAGCTGTTTTTT. V usage is TRBV18 and J usage is TRBJ2-2, with D uncertain. Trimming cost V 3 bases and J 1 base, with 9 bases left between them. Per germline, CDR1 KGHSH and CDR2 LQKENI. There are 15 residues in the CDR3.

This clone appeared a few times. This sequence joins TRBV11-1 and TRBJ2-7; TRBD2 aligns across 13 bases. The CDR3 runs 15 residues. Losses at the gene ends were 4 bases for V and 3 bases for J; bases not matched to a gene: 3. Germline V lookup: CDR1 SGHAT, CDR2 FQDESV (reference sequence). The CDR3 reads CASSSGTSGIYEQYF. CDR3 in DNA: TGTGCCAGCAGCTCCGGGACTAGCGGGATCTACGAGCAGTACTTC.

A few counts support this clone. V is TRBV10-3 and J is TRBJ2-2; no clear D gene. The CDR3 has 14 amino acids. Germline values: CDR1 ENHRY, CDR2 SYGVKD. V lost 8 bases to trimming and J lost 3 bases, with 13 bases between them. The CDR3 here is CAIGLSRDTGELFF. Here the CDR3 DNA reads TGTGCCATCGGCCTGTCCCGTGACACCGGGGAGCTGTTTTTT.

The chain couples TRBV9 to TRBJ2-7, with D possibly matching TRBD2 (5 bases). CDR3 size: 16 residues. The V end was cut by 0 bases, the J end by 3 bases, with 16 bases between. Germline CDR1 is SGDLS and CDR2 is YYNGEE. CDR3 in DNA: TGTGCCAGCAGCGTAGGCCCCCCCGGGATCAGCTACGAGCAGTACTTC. Its protein is CASSVGPPGISYEQYF.

This chain links TRBV15 with TRBJ2-7; no clear D. CDR3 length: 14 amino acids. V dropped 0 bases and J dropped 5 bases, with 11 bases sitting between them. Per germline, CDR1 LNHNV and CDR2 YYDKDF (reference sequence). The CDR3 region is CATSRDERLDEQYF. The CDR3 nucleotides are TGTGCCACCAGCAGAGATGAACGCCTCGACGAGCAGTACTTC.